Included here is one T cell receptor beta chain sequence, with context. The method was immunoSEQ multiplex PCR; TCRdb's version includes in-frame clones alone and lacks a portion of them. The sample holds some 40,000 clones; around 85% are singletons and the top ten take over 5%. This specimen comes from a study of blood T cell repertoires in COVID-19. There are 15 residues in the CDR3. V was pared by 5 bases and J by 2 bases, with 6 bases of the junction left unmatched. Germline V CDR1 and CDR2: KGHSH, LQKENI. The chain is built from TRBV18 and TRBJ2-3, with 8 bases aligning to TRBD2. Material: peripheral blood. The receptor was derived from a middle-aged man with active COVID-19. CDR3 bases: TGTGCCAGCTCAGGGAATAGCGGGAACACAGATACGCAGTATTTT. Amino acid sequence: CASSGNSGNTDTQYF.